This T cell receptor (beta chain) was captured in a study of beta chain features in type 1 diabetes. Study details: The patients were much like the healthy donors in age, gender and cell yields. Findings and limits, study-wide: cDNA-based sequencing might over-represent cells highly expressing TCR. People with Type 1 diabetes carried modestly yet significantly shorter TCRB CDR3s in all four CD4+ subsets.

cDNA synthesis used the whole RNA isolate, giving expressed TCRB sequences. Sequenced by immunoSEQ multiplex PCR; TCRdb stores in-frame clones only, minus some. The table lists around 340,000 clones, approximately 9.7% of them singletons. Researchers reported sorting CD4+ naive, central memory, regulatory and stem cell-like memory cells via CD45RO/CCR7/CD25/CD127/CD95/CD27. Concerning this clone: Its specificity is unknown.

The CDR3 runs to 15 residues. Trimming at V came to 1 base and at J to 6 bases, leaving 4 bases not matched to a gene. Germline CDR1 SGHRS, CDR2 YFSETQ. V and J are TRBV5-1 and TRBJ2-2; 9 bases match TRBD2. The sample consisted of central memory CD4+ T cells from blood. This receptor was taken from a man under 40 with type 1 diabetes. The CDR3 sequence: CASSLSLAGAGELFF. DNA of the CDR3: TGCGCCAGCAGCTTGTCATTAGCGGGAGCCGGGGAGCTGTTTTTT. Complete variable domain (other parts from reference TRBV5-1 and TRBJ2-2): KAGVTQTPRYLIKTRGQQVTLSCSPISGHRSVSWYQQTPGQGLQFLFEYFSETQRNKGNFPGRFSGRQFSNSRSEMNVSTLELGDSALYLCASSLSLAGAGELFFGEGSRLTVL.